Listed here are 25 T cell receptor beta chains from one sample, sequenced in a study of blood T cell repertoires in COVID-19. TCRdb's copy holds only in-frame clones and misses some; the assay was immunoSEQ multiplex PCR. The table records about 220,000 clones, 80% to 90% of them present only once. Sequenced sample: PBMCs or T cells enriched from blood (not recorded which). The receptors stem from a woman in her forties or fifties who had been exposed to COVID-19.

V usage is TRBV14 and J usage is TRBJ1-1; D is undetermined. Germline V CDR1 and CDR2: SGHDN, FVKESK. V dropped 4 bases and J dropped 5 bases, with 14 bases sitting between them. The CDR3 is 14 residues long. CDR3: CASSPEIRDTEAFF. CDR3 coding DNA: TGTGCCAGCAGCCCAGAGATCCGGGATACTGAAGCTTTCTTT.

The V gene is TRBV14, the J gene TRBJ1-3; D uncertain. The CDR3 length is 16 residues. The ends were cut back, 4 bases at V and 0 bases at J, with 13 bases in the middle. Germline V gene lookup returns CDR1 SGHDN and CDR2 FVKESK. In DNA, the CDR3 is TGTGCCAGCAGCCCCCACAGCTTTCTCTCTGGAAACACCATATATTTT. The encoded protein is CASSPHSFLSGNTIYF.

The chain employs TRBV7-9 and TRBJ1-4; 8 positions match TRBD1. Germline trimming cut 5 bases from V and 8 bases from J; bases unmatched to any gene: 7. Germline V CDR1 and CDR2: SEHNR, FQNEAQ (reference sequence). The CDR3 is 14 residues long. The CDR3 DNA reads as TGTGCCAGCAGCACCGGGACAGGCATCGAAAAACTGTTTTTT. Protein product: CASSTGTGIEKLFF.

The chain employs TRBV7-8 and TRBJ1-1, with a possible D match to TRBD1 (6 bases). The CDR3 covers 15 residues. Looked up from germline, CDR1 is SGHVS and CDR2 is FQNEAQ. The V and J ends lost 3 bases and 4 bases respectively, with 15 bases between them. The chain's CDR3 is CASSLVTGFGTEAFF. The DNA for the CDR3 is TGTGCCAGCAGCTTGGTCACAGGGTTCGGCACTGAAGCTTTCTTT.

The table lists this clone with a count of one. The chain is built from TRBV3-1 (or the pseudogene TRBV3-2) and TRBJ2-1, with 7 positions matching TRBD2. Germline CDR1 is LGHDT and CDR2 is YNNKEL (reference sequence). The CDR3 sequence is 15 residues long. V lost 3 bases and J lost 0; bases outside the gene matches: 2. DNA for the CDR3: TGTGCCAGCAGCCAGCCTAGCGGCTCCTACAATGAGCAGTTCTTC. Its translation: CASSQPSGSYNEQFF.

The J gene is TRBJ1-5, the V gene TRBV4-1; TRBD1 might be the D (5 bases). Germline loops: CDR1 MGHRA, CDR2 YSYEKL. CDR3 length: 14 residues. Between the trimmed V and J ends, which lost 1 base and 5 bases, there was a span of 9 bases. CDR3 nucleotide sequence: TGCGCCAGCAGCCAAGTACAGGCCGATCAGCCCCAGCATTTT. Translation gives CASSQVQADQPQHF.

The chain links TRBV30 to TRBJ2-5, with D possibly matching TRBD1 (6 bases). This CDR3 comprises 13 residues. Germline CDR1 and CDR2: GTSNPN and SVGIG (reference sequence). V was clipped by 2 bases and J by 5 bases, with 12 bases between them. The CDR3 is CAWSQGLGETQYF. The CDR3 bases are TGTGCCTGGAGTCAGGGGTTAGGGGAGACCCAGTACTTC.

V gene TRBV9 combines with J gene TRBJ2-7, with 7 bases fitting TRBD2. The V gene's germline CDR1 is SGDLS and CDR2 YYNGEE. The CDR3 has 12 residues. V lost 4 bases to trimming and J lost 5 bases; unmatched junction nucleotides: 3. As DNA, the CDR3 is TGTGCCAGCAGCCCGGGGACTAACGAGCAGTACTTC. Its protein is CASSPGTNEQYF.

The CDR3 DNA reads as TGTGCCAGCAGCTTAGTGTTCCCAGATTATGAAGCTTTCTTT. Amino acids: CASSLVFPDYEAFF. The chain combines TRBV7-2 with TRBJ1-1; D uncertain. The CDR3 has 14 amino acids. The ends were cut back, 1 base at V and 7 bases at J, with 13 bases in the middle. Per germline, CDR1 SGHTA and CDR2 FQGNSA.

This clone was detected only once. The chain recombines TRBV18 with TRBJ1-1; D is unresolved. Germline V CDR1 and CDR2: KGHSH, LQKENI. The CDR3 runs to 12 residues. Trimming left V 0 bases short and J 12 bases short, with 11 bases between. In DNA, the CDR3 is TGTGCCAGCTCACCACCGGGCGGGCGGCCTTTCTTT. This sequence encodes CASSPPGGRPFF.

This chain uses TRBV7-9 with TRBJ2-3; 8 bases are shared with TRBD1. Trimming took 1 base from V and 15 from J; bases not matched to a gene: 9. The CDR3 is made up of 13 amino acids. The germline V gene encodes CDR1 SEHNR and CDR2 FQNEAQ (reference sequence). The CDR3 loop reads CASSLGAKDRVYF. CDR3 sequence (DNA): TGTGCCAGCAGCTTAGGGGCGAAGGACAGGGTCTATTTT.

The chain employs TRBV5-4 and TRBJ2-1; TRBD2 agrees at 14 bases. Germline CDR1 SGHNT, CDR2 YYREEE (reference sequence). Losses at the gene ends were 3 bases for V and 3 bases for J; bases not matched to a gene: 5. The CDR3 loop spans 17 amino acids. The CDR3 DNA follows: TGTGCCAGCAGCTCCGGGACTAGCGGGGGCCGCTACAATGAGCAGTTCTTC. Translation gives CASSSGTSGGRYNEQFF.

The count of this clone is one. The DNA of the CDR3 is TGTGCCAGCAGTTACTCCATAGGGGTCAATGAGCAGTTCTTC. The encoded protein is CASSYSIGVNEQFF. The chain links TRBV6-5 to TRBJ2-1, with D tentatively TRBD1 (5 bases). Germline lookup yields CDR1 MNHEY and CDR2 SVGAGI. V gave up 0 bases and J gave up 6 bases, with 9 bases separating them. This CDR3 comprises 14 residues.

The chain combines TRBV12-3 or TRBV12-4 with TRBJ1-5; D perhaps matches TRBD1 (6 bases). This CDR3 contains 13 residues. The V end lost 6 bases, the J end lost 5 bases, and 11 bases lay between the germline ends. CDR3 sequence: CASREGDHQPQHF. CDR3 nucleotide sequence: TGTGCCAGCAGAGAGGGGGATCATCAGCCCCAGCATTTT.

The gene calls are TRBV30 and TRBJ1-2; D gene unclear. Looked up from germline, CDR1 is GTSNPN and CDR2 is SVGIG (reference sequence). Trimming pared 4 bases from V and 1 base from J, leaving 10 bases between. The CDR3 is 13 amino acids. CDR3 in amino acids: CAWTSGFNYGYTF. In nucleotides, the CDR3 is TGTGCCTGGACAAGCGGATTTAACTATGGCTACACCTTC. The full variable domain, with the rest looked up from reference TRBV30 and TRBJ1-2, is SQTIHQWPATLVQPVGSPLSLECTVEGTSNPNLYWYRQAAGRGLQLLFYSVGIGQISSEVPQNLSASRPQDRQFILSSKKLLLSDSGFYLCAWTSGFNYGYTFGSGTRLTVV.

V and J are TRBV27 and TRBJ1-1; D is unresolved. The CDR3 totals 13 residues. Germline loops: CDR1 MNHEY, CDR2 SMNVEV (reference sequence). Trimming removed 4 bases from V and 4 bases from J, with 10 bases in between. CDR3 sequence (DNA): TGTGCCAGCAGTTCCTCTGGAGGCACTGAAGCTTTCTTT. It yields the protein CASSSSGGTEAFF.

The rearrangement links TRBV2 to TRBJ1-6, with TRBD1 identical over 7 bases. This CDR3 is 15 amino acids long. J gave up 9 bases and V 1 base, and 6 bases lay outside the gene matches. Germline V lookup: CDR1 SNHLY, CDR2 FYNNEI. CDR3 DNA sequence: TGTGCCAGCAGTGAAGGGTGGGACAGCCTTTCACCCCTCCACTTT. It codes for CASSEGWDSLSPLHF.

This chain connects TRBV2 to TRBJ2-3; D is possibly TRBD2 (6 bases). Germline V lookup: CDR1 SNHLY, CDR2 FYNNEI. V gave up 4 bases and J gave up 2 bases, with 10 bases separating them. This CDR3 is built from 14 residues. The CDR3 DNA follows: TGTGCCAGCAGTGGCGGGGTACACACAGATACGCAGTATTTT. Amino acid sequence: CASSGGVHTDTQYF.

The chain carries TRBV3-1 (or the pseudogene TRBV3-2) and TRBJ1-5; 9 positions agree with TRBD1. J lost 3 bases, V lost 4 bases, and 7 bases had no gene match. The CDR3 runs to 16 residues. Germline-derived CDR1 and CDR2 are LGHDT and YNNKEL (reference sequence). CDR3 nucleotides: TGTGCCAGCAGCCCTGGGACAGGGCGACCCAATCAGCCCCAGCATTTT. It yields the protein CASSPGTGRPNQPQHF.

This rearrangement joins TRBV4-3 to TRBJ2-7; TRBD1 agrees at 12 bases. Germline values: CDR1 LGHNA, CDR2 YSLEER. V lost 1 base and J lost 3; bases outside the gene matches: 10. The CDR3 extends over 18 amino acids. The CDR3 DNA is TGCGCCAGCAGCCAAGGGGCACTCGGGACAGGGGGCGACTACGAGCAGTACTTC. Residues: CASSQGALGTGGDYEQYF.

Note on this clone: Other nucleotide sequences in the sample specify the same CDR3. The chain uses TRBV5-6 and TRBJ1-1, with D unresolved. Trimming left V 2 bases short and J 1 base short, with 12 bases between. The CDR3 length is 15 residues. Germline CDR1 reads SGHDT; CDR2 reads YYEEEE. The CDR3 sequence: CASSFGPGGNTEAFF. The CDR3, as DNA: TGTGCCAGCAGCTTCGGCCCGGGAGGGAACACTGAAGCTTTCTTT.

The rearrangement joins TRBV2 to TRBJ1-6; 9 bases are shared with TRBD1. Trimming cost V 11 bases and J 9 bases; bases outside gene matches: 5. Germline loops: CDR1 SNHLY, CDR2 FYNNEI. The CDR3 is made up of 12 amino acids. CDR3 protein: CAGGTGISPLHF. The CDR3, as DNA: TGTGCCGGGGGGACAGGGATTTCACCCCTCCACTTT.

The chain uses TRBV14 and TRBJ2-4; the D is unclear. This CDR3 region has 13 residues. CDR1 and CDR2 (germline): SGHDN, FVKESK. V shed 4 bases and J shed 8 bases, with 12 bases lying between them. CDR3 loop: CASSLNNRDIQYF. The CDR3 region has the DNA TGTGCCAGCAGCCTAAATAACCGGGACATTCAGTACTTC.

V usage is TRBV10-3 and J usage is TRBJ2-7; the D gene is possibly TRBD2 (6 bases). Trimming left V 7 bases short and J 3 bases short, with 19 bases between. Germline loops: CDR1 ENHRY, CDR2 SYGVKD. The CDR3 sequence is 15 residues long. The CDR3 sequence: CAIKTTAEGSYEQYF. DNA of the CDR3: TGTGCCATCAAGACGACCGCGGAGGGGAGCTACGAGCAGTACTTC.

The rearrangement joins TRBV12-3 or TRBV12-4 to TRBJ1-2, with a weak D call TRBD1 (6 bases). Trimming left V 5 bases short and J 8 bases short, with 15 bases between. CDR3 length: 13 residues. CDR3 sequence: CASSLQGLGGYTF. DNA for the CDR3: TGTGCCAGCAGTCTACAGGGCCTTGGGGGCTACACCTTC.